One sample yielded the 8 T cell receptor beta chains listed below, sequenced in a study of graft-versus-host responses after intestinal transplantation. The antigens these receptors bind are not known. Using immunoSEQ multiplex PCR, the repertoire was profiled, and TCRdb retains in-frame clones only, with some absent. There are fewer than 130,000 clones in the sample; roughly 95% occur only once, and about 0.54% lies in the top ten. The sequencing here drew on unstimulated CD8+ T cells sorted from spleen or lymph node cells, taken before intestinal transplant. The receptors originated from a human donor who received an intestinal transplant.

The chain employs TRBV2 and TRBJ2-1; 11 bases fit TRBD2. The V and J ends lost 6 bases and 6 bases, in that order; junction bases with no gene match: 7. This CDR3 spans 15 amino acids. The germline V gene encodes CDR1 SNHLY and CDR2 FYNNEI. The CDR3, as DNA: TGTGCCAGCAGCGTAGCGGGAGGGCCCTCCAATGAGCAGTTCTTC. Translation gives CASSVAGGPSNEQFF.

This rearrangement joins TRBV10-2 to TRBJ2-1, with 12 positions matching TRBD2. Germline CDR1 reads WSHSY; CDR2 reads SAAADI. After removal of 6 bases from V and 7 bases from J, the junction contained 4 bases not matched to a gene. The CDR3 has 14 amino acids. The CDR3 coding sequence is TGCGCCAGCAGGTCCGGGACTAGCGGGAATGAGCAGTTCTTC. Translated: CASRSGTSGNEQFF.

This rearrangement joins TRBV7-9 to TRBJ2-1; 7 bases fit TRBD2. CDR3 length: 15 amino acids. Germline CDR1 reads SEHNR; CDR2 reads FQNEAQ (reference sequence). J lost 7 bases, V lost 5 bases, and 11 bases had no gene match. The CDR3 DNA is TGTGCCAGCAGCCCTCGTCGGGAGGTCATAAATGAGCAGTTCTTC. This encodes CASSPRREVINEQFF.

The chain couples TRBV19 to TRBJ1-5; TRBD1 matches 7 bases. The CDR3 covers 14 residues. The germline V gene encodes CDR1 LNHDA and CDR2 SQIVND (reference sequence). V was clipped by 5 bases and J by 2 bases; unmatched bases: 3. The CDR3 reads CASSVTGGNQPQHF. In DNA, the CDR3 is TGTGCCAGTAGTGTAACAGGGGGCAATCAGCCCCAGCATTTT.

V is TRBV19 and J is TRBJ1-5, with D possibly TRBD1 on 6 matching bases. In germline, CDR1 is LNHDA, CDR2 SQIVND (reference sequence). V shed 7 bases and J shed 0 bases, with 10 bases lying between them. The CDR3 extends over 14 amino acids. CDR3 region: CASIDRTSNQPQHF. The CDR3 nucleotides are TGTGCCAGTATCGACAGGACTAGCAATCAGCCCCAGCATTTT.

The J gene is TRBJ1-2, the V gene TRBV27, with TRBD1 matching over 11 bases. Germline CDR1 is MNHEY and CDR2 is SMNVEV (reference sequence). CDR3 length: 17 residues. V was clipped by 1 base and J by 8 bases; unmatched bases: 12. CDR3 protein: CASSLFGTGGALEGYTF. CDR3 nucleotides: TGTGCCAGCAGTTTATTTGGGACAGGGGGAGCTTTGGAAGGCTACACCTTC.

The genes are TRBV28 and TRBJ1-5; D remains ambiguous. Trimming stripped 2 bases from V and 3 bases from J, with 8 bases between. The CDR3 runs 14 residues. Germline lookup yields CDR1 MDHEN and CDR2 SYDVKM. The CDR3 bases are TGTGCCAGCAGTTTAGACAAACTCAATCAGCCCCAGCATTTT. This encodes CASSLDKLNQPQHF.

This clone is a singleton in its sample. This rearrangement joins TRBV7-6 to TRBJ2-7; D is possibly TRBD1 (6 bases). CDR3 size: 14 residues. V was pared by 5 bases and J by 6 bases, with 17 bases between. CDR1 is SGHVS, CDR2 FNYEAQ, per germline. This CDR3 reads CASSETGYSPEQYF. The DNA of the CDR3 is TGTGCCAGCAGCGAGACAGGCTATAGTCCCGAGCAGTACTTC.